Described below is a single TCR beta chain sequence and its context. These data come from a study of blood T cell repertoires in COVID-19. At the level of the study: Donors in the United States, Italy and Spain gave samples during acute or convalescent COVID-19.

Authors' processing steps: Estimates of nucleated cell counts were drawn from the amplification of reference gene primers. Sequencing was performed with immunoSEQ multiplex PCR; in TCRdb, only in-frame clones are kept and a portion is missing. V and J calls and clone size are given by that table; D and trimming were obtained from the DNA. Here the sample spans over 30,000 clones, roughly 90% being singletons. In germline, CDR1 is MGHRA, CDR2 YSYEKL. The CDR3 has 17 residues. V shed 0 bases and J 4 bases; nucleotides not matched to a gene: 5. The sequencing input was peripheral blood. The sequence was collected from a man in his sixties or seventies with acute or convalescent COVID-19. The V call is TRBV4-1, the J call TRBJ2-3, with 12 bases fitting TRBD2. CDR3 sequence reads: CASSQERSSGRADTQYF. The CDR3, as DNA: TGCGCCAGCAGCCAAGAACGCTCTAGCGGGAGGGCAGATACGCAGTATTTT.